This T cell receptor beta chain derives from a study of graft-versus-host responses after intestinal transplantation. Study findings and constraints: Recipient-marrow GvH clones were detected, some having first appeared in ileum or blood.

As regards this clone: What it binds is not known.

Some clones are missing from TCRdb's copy, which holds only in-frame ones; the method was immunoSEQ multiplex PCR. The sample has some 39,000 clones; 93% are singletons. Germline assignment: CDR1 MDHEN and CDR2 SYDVKM. Between the trimmed V and J ends, which lost 6 bases and 0 bases, there was a span of 18 bases. The CDR3 covers 17 residues. The receptor was isolated from a human patient who received an intestinal transplant, so some T cells may come from the graft donor. The J gene is TRBJ2-1, the V gene TRBV28; D uncertain. The sequencing here drew on PBMCs, taken 700 to 850 days after intestinal transplantation. CDR3 residues: CASRTDRVWSSYNEQFF. The CDR3 bases are TGTGCCAGCAGAACTGACCGGGTGTGGAGCTCCTACAATGAGCAGTTCTTC.